This T cell receptor (beta chain) was obtained from a study of shared clonotypes between healthy human individuals. Background on the study: Donors, aged 18 to 49, were two women and three men.

It was at deep level that the assay was run. The assay was immunoSEQ multiplex PCR, and TCRdb's table has in-frame clones only and misses some. The table includes some 500,000 clones, 90% to 97% detected once. There are a few counts of this clone. CDR3 length: 13 residues. Trimming cost V 2 bases and J 15 bases, with 17 bases left between them. In germline, CDR1 is LNHDA, CDR2 SQIVND (reference sequence). The receptor comes from a woman between 25 and 40 years old in good health. The chain uses TRBV19 and TRBJ1-3; tentative D call: TRBD1 (5 bases). Sequencing input: naive CD4+ T cells sorted from blood. The subset is: CD45RA+ positively selected. The CDR3 region is CASSISTGGTQYF. The DNA for the CDR3 is TGTGCCAGTAGTATATCGACCGGGGGGACTCAATATTTT.